The present T cell receptor beta chain was sequenced within a study of T-cell reconstitution after alpha-beta-depleted transplantation in children. General study results and limits: When one year had passed after transplant, most T-cell counts and diversity came from newly produced T cells. Approximately two months post-transplant, alpha-beta T cells reportedly originated from several hundred expanded graft clones. Surviving recipient T cells and intrathymic progenitors accounted for some patients' high TCRbeta diversity at day 60.

The CDR3 runs to 13 residues. Losses at the gene ends were 3 bases for V and 3 bases for J; bases not matched to a gene: 4. CDR1 and CDR2 (germline): DFQATT, SNEGSKA (reference sequence). The sample holds many counts of this clonotype. Its antigen is currently unknown. TCRbeta library construction was performed incorporating unique molecular identifiers. TCRdb independently ran MiXCR on the PCR reads; one entry per CDR3 protein. The sample includes around 490,000 distinct CDR3 sequences, about an eighth of them seen just once. The TCR comes from a female patient between 2 and 15 years old who had a stem cell transplant for aplastic anemia, so the T cells may come from the graft donor. The rearrangement joins TRBV20-1 to TRBJ1-1, with 7 bases fitting TRBD1. The specimen was PBMCs, mostly from graft donor cells, collected 180 days after TCRalphabeta/CD19-depleted stem cell transplant. CDR3 amino acids: CSASDRDYTEAFF. The CDR3 DNA follows: TGCAGTGCTAGCGACAGGGACTACACTGAAGCTTTCTTT.